The 13 T cell receptor beta chains in this list originate from one sample, sequenced in a study of T cell repertoires in cytomegalovirus infection. In TCRdb, the reads were re-called with MiXCR into one record per CDR3 protein. The profile covers 630,000 or so distinct CDR3 sequences, with approximately 24% appearing a single time and 7.5% to 9% taken by the ten largest. Input material: CD8+ T cells from PBMCs. The receptors come from a human donor in good health (CMV status not recorded). Some clones in this sample may be carry-over from other donors' samples.

In this sample, this clonotype turned up once. The chain couples TRBV7-4 to TRBJ1-2; TRBD1 matches 7 bases. CDR3 size: 15 residues. Germline V gives CDR1 SGHVT, CDR2 SQSDAQ. Trimming took 5 bases from V and 3 from J; bases not matched to a gene: 9. CDR3 nucleotides: TGTGCCAGCAGCAGCGACAGGGATCCTTACTATGGCTACACCTTC. This codes for CASSSDRDPYYGYTF.

This clonotype was seen a few times. As DNA, the CDR3 is TGTGCCAGTAGTACCTGGGGGGGGTACGAGCAGTACTTC. As protein: CASSTWGGYEQYF. The V gene is TRBV19, the J gene TRBJ2-7; TRBD2 matches 7 bases. CDR3 length equals 13 residues. V lost 4 bases, J lost 4 bases, and 4 bases stayed unmatched. Germline values: CDR1 LNHDA, CDR2 SQIVND (reference sequence). Full variable domain (outside the CDR3, taken from reference TRBV19 and TRBJ2-7): DGGITQSPKYLFRKEGQNVTLSCEQNLNHDAMYWYRQDPGQGLRLIYYSQIVNDFQKGDIAEGYSVSREKKESFPLTVTSAQKNPTAFYLCASSTWGGYEQYFGPGTRLTVT.

This chain joins TRBV20-1 and TRBJ2-2, with unresolved D. This CDR3 has 11 residues. Germline V lookup: CDR1 DFQATT, CDR2 SNEGSKA (reference sequence). The ends were cut back, 3 bases at V and 6 bases at J, with 5 bases in the middle. For the CDR3, the DNA is TGCAGTGCTAGGAGTCCCGGGGAGCTGTTTTTT. This gives the protein CSARSPGELFF.

The chain couples TRBV4-1 to TRBJ1-5; 8 bases fit TRBD1. The CDR3 is 15 residues long. Germline CDR1 MGHRA, CDR2 YSYEKL. V lost 3 bases and J lost 1; bases outside the gene matches: 2. The DNA for the CDR3 is TGCGCCAGCAGCCACCGACAGGGGAGCAATCAGCCCCAGCATTTT. Translating gives CASSHRQGSNQPQHF.

This clonotype showed up just a few times. The genes are TRBV12-3 or TRBV12-4 and TRBJ2-2; D remains ambiguous. This CDR3 has 13 amino acids. V was pared by 6 bases and J by 4 bases, with 9 bases between. Here the CDR3 reads CASRWTGTGELFF. CDR3 DNA sequence: TGTGCCAGCAGATGGACGGGCACCGGGGAGCTGTTTTTT.

This chain joins TRBV4-2 and TRBJ1-2; no clear D gene. Trimming stripped 1 base from V and 8 bases from J, with 8 bases between. The CDR3 spans 12 residues. Germline lookup yields CDR1 LGHNA and CDR2 YNFKEQ. CDR3 bases: TGTGCCAGCAGCCAAGCCCGACAAGGCTACACCTTC. This sequence encodes CASSQARQGYTF.

This clonotype has ten or more counts. The chain employs TRBV10-2 and TRBJ2-5; tentatively, D is TRBD1 (6 bases). The CDR3 is 15 amino acids. V was clipped by 8 bases and J by 0 bases, with 16 bases between them. Germline lookup yields CDR1 WSHSY and CDR2 SAAADI. The CDR3 sequence: CASAVGASYQETQYF. CDR3 DNA: TGCGCCAGCGCCGTGGGGGCCTCGTACCAAGAGACCCAGTACTTC.

Concerning this clonotype itself: One end of the junction does not line up with germline, which may come from a read error. CDR3 sequence: CANSNLRRRDGYTF. The CDR3 DNA is TGTGCCAACAGTAACCTCCGAAGACGGGATGGCTACACCTTC. The chain has TRBV6-8 and TRBJ1-2; unclear D gene. Germline-derived CDR1 and CDR2 are MNHGY and SAAAGT. The length of the CDR3 is 14 residues.

This clonotype was seen repeatedly, ten times or more. The rearrangement uses TRBV11-2 and TRBJ2-1; 12 bases are shared with TRBD2. CDR1 is SGHAT, CDR2 FQNNGV, per germline. The V gene end was trimmed by 7 bases and the J gene end by 0 bases; junction bases not matched to a gene: 16. CDR3 length: 20 amino acids. The CDR3 DNA reads as TGTGCCAGCACCTCTCCCCCAGGACTAGCGGGGACGAGCTCCTACAATGAGCAGTTCTTC. Protein product: CASTSPPGLAGTSSYNEQFF.

This chain uses TRBV6-2 or TRBV6-3 with TRBJ1-5; 11 bases are shared with TRBD1. Germline trimming cut 0 bases from V and 6 bases from J; bases unmatched to any gene: 7. The CDR3 extends over 17 amino acids. Germline CDR1 reads MNHEY; CDR2 reads SVGEGT. The DNA of the CDR3 is TGTGCCAGCAGTTACTCGGTTCTGGACAGGGGGCTTCAGCCCCAGCATTTT. It translates to CASSYSVLDRGLQPQHF.

This clonotype has a count of ten or more. This chain links TRBV12-3 or TRBV12-4 with TRBJ1-1, with a tentative D call TRBD1 (5 bases). This CDR3 region has 13 residues. V lost 4 bases and J lost 5, with 11 bases in between. The CDR3 reads CASSSQAVTEAFF. The CDR3 nucleotides read TGTGCCAGCAGTTCACAGGCTGTAACTGAAGCTTTCTTT.

This clonotype was counted many times. The chain has TRBV7-2 and TRBJ1-3; the match to TRBD1 covers 10 bases. V shed 1 base, J shed 12 bases, and the junction held 3 bases outside the gene matches. The CDR3 contains 13 residues. Germline values: CDR1 SGHTA, CDR2 FQGNSA. CDR3 sequence reads: CASSLEGTGVIYF. The CDR3 DNA is TGTGCCAGCAGCTTAGAAGGGACAGGGGTCATATATTTT.

CDR3 sequence reads: CASRFGGTGELFF. Written as DNA, the CDR3 is TGTGCCAGCAGGTTCGGGGGCACCGGGGAGCTGTTTTTT. The chain combines TRBV2 with TRBJ2-2; TRBD2 is a possible D gene (6 bases). CDR3 length: 13 amino acids. V was pared by 6 bases and J by 4 bases, with 9 bases between. Germline values: CDR1 SNHLY, CDR2 FYNNEI.